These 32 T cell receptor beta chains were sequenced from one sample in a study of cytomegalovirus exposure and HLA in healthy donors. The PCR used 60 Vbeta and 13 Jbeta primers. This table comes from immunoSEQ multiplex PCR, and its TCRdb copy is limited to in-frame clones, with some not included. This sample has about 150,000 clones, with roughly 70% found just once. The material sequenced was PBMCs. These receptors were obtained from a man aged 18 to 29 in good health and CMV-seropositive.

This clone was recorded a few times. CDR3 region: CASSRESKETQYF. CDR3 coding DNA: TGTGCCAGCAGCCGCGAATCGAAAGAGACCCAGTACTTC. V usage is TRBV7-3 and J usage is TRBJ2-5; D not certain. V gave up 5 bases and J gave up 3 bases, with 10 bases separating them. The CDR3 has 13 amino acids. CDR1 and CDR2 from the germline V gene are SGHTA and FQGTGA.

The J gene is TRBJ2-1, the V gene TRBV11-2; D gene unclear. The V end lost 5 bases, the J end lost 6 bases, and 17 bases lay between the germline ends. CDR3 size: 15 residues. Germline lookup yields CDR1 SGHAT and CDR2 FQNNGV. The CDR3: CASSTFGLFLNEQFF. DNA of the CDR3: TGTGCCAGCAGCACATTTGGGCTTTTTCTCAATGAGCAGTTCTTC.

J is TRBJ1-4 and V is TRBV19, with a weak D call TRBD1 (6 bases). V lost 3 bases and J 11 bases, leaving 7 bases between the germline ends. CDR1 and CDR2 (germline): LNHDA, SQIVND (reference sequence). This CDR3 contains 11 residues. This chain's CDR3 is CASSMRGKLFF. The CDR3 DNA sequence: TGTGCCAGTAGTATGAGGGGGAAACTGTTTTTT.

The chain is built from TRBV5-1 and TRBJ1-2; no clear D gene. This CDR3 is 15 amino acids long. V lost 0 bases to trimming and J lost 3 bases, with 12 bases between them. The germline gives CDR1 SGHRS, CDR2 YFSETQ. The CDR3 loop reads CASSLVPRADYGYTF. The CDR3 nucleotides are TGCGCCAGCAGCTTGGTGCCCCGAGCCGACTATGGCTACACCTTC.

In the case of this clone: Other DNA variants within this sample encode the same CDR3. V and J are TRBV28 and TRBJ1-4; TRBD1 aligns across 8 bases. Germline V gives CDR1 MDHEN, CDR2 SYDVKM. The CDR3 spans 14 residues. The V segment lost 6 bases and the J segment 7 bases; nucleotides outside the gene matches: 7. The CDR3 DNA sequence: TGTGCCAGCAGGGGGCAGGGGGCGGGTGAAAAACTGTTTTTT. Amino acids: CASRGQGAGEKLFF. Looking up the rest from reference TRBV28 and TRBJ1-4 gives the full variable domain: DVKVTQSSRYLVKRTGEKVFLECVQDMDHENMFWYRQDPGLGLRLIYFSYDVKMKEKGDIPEGYSVSREKKERFSLILESASTNQTSMYLCASRGQGAGEKLFFGSGTQLSVL.

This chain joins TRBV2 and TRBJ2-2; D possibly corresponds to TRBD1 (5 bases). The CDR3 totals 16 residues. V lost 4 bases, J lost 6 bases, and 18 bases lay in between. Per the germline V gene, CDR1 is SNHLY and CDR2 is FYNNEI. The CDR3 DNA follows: TGTGCCAGCAGTGGATTCCAGGGTCGTGCGGCCGGGGAGCTGTTTTTT. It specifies CASSGFQGRAAGELFF.

In DNA, the CDR3 is TGTGCCAGCCATTCAGGATGGGTCGCTTTCTTT. It codes for CASHSGWVAFF. This chain links TRBV28 with TRBJ1-1; no clear D gene. With 8 bases removed from V and 11 bases from J, the gap between germline ends came to 15 bases. CDR3 length equals 11 residues. Germline V gene lookup returns CDR1 MDHEN and CDR2 SYDVKM.

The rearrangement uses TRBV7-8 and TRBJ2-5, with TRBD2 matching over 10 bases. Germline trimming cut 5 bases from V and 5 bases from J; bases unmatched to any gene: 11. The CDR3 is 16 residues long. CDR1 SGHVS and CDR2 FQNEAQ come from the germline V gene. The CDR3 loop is CASSERASGSYETQYF. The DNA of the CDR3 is TGTGCCAGCAGCGAGCGGGCTAGCGGGAGTTACGAGACCCAGTACTTC.

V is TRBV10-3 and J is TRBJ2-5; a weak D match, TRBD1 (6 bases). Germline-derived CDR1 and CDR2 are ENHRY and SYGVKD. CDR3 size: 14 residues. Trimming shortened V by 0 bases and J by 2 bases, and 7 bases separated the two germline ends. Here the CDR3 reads CAISESDRQETQYF. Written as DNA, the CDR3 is TGTGCCATCAGTGAGTCGGACAGACAAGAGACCCAGTACTTC.

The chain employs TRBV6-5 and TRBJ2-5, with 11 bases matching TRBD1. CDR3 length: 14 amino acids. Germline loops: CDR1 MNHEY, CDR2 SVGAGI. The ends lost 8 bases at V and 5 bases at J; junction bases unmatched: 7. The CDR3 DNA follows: TGTGCCAGCGCAGGACAGGGGGCTTGGGAGACCCAGTACTTC. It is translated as CASAGQGAWETQYF.

The CDR3, as DNA: TGTGCCAGCAGCTTAAGCGGCCCTCAGGGGGCGCTTACCGGGGAGCTGTTTTTT. Translated, it gives CASSLSGPQGALTGELFF. The J gene is TRBJ2-2, the V gene TRBV7-2; 8 bases map to TRBD1. V dropped 2 bases and J dropped 5; count of bases not matched to a gene: 13. The germline V gene encodes CDR1 SGHTA and CDR2 FQGNSA. This CDR3 has 18 amino acids.

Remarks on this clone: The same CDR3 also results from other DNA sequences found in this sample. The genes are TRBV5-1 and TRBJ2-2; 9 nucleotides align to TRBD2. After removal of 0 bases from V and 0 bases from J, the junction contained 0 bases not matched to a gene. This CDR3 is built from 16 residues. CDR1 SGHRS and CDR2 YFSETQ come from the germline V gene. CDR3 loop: CASSLGLAANTGELFF. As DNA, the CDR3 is TGCGCCAGCAGCTTGGGACTAGCGGCGAACACCGGGGAGCTGTTTTTT. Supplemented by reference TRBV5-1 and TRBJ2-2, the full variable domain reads KAGVTQTPRYLIKTRGQQVTLSCSPISGHRSVSWYQQTPGQGLQFLFEYFSETQRNKGNFPGRFSGRQFSNSRSEMNVSTLELGDSALYLCASSLGLAANTGELFFGEGSRLTVL.

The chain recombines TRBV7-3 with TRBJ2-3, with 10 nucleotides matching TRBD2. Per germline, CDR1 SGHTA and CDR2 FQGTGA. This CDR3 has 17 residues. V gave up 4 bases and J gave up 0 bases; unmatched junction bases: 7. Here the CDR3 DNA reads TGTGCCAGCAGCTCGGGAGCGGGAGGGACTAGCACAGATACGCAGTATTTT. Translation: CASSSGAGGTSTDTQYF.

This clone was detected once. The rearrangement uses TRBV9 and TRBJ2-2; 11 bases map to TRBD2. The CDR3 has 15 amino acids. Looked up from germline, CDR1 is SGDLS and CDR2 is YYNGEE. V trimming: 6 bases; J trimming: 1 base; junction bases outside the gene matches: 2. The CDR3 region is CASKGTSGNTGELFF. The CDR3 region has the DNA TGTGCCAGCAAAGGGACTAGCGGGAACACCGGGGAGCTGTTTTTT.

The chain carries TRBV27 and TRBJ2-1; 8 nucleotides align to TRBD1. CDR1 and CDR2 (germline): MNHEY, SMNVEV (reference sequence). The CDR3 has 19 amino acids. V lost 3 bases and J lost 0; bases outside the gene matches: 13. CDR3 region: CASSFRGLRLQSSYNEQFF. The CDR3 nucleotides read TGTGCCAGCAGTTTCAGGGGGCTGCGACTACAGAGCTCCTACAATGAGCAGTTCTTC.

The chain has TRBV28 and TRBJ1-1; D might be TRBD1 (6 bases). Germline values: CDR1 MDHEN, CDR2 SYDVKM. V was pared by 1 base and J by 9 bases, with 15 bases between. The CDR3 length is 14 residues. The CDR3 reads CASSLFGTQQQAFF. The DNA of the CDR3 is TGTGCCAGCAGTTTATTCGGGACACAACAACAAGCTTTCTTT.

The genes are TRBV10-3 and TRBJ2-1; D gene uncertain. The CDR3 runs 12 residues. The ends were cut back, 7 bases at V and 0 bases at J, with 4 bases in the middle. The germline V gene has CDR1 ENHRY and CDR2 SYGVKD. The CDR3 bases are TGTGCCATCACTAGCTCCTACAATGAGCAGTTCTTC. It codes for CAITSSYNEQFF.

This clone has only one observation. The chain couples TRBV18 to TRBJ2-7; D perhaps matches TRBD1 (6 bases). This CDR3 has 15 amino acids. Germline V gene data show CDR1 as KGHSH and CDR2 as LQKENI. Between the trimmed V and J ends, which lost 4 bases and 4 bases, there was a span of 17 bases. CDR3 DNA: TGTGCCAGCTCACATAGGGCACAGGGAAAGTACGAGCAGTACTTC. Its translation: CASSHRAQGKYEQYF.

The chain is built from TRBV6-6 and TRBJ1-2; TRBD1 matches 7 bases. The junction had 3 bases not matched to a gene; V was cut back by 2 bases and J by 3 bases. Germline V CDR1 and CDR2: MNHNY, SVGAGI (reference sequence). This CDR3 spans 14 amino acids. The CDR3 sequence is CASSYAGTDYGYTF. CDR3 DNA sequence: TGTGCCAGCAGTTACGCCGGGACAGACTATGGCTACACCTTC.

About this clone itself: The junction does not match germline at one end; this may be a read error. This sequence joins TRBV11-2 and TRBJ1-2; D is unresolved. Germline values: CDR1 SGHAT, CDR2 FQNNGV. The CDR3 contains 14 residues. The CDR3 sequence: CASSLDAANYGYTF. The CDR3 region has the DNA TGTGCCAGCAGCCTAGATGCAGCTAACTATGGCTACACCTTC.

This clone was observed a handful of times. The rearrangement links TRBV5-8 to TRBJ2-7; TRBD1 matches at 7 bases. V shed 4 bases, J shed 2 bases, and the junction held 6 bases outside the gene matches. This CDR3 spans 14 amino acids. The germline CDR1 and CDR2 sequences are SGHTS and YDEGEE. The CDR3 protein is CASSTYTGAYEQYF. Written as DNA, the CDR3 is TGTGCCAGCAGCACCTATACAGGGGCCTACGAGCAGTACTTC.

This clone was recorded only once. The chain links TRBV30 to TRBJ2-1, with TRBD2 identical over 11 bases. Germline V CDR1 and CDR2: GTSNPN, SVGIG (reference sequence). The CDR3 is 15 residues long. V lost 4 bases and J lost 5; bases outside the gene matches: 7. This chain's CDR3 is CAWTMGTSGHNEQFF. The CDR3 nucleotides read TGTGCCTGGACGATGGGGACTAGCGGACACAATGAGCAGTTCTTC.

The CDR3 coding sequence is TGCGCCAGCAGCCGTCGCACAGGGAATCAGCCCCAGCATTTT. Translating gives CASSRRTGNQPQHF. V usage is TRBV10-1 and J usage is TRBJ1-5, with a weak D call TRBD1 (6 bases). Germline-derived CDR1 and CDR2 are WNHNN and SYGVQD (reference sequence). This CDR3 contains 14 residues. Trimming took off 6 bases at V and 4 bases at J, with 13 bases between the two ends.

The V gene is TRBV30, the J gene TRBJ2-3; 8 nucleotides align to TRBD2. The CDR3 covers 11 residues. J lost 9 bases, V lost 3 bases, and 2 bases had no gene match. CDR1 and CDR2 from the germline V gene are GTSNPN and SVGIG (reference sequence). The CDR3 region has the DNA TGTGCCTGGAGCCCTAGCGGGACGCAGTATTTT. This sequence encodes CAWSPSGTQYF. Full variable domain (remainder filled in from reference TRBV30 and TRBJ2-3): SQTIHQWPATLVQPVGSPLSLECTVEGTSNPNLYWYRQAAGRGLQLLFYSVGIGQISSEVPQNLSASRPQDRQFILSSKKLLLSDSGFYLCAWSPSGTQYFGPGTRLTVL.

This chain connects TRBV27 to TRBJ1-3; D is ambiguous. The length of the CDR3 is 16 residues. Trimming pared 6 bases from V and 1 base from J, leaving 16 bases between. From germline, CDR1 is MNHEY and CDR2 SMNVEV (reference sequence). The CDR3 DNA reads TGTGCCAGCAGGCCTTATACCGCGGCTTCTGGAAACACCATATATTTT. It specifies CASRPYTAASGNTIYF.

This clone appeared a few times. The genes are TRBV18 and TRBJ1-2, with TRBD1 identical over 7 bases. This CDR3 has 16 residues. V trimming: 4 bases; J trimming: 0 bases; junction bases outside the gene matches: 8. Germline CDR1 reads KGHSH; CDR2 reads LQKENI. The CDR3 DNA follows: TGTGCCAGCTCACAAGTATTGGACAGGACTAACTATGGCTACACCTTC. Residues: CASSQVLDRTNYGYTF.

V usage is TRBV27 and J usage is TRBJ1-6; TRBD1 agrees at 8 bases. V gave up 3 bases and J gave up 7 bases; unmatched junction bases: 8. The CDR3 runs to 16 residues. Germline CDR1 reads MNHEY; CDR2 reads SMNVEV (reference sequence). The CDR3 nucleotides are TGTGCCAGCAGTTTTCGGGCGACAGGGGTGAATTCACCCCTCCACTTT. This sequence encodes CASSFRATGVNSPLHF.

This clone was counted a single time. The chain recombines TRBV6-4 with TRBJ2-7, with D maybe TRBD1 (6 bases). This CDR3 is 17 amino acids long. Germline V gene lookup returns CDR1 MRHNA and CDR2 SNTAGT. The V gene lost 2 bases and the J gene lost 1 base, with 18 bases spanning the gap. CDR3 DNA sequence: TGTGCCAGCAGTGACAAAATCACAGAACAGGGTTCCTACGAGCAGTACTTC. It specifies CASSDKITEQGSYEQYF.

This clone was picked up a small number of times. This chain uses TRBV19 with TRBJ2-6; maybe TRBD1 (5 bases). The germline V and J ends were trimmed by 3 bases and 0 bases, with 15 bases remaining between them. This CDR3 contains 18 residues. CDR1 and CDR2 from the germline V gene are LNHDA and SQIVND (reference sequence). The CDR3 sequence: CASSIKTASVSGANVLTF. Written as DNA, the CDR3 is TGTGCCAGTAGTATTAAGACAGCGTCTGTCTCTGGGGCCAACGTCCTGACTTTC.

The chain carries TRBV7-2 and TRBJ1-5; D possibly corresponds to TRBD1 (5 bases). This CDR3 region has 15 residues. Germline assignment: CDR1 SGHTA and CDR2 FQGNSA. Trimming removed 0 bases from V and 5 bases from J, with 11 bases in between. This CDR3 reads CASSLAATGYQPQHF. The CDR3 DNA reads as TGTGCCAGCAGCTTAGCGGCCACAGGTTATCAGCCCCAGCATTTT.

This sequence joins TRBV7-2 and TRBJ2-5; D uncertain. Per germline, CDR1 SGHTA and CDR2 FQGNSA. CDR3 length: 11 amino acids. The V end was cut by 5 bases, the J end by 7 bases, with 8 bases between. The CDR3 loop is CASSRSWTQYF. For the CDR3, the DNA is TGTGCCAGCAGCCGCAGTTGGACCCAGTACTTC. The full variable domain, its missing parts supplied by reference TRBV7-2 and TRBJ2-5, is GAGVSQSPSNKVTEKGKDVELRCDPISGHTALYWYRQSLGQGLEFLIYFQGNSAPDKSGLPSDRFSAERTGGSVSTLTIQRTQQEDSAVYLCASSRSWTQYFGPGTRLLVL.

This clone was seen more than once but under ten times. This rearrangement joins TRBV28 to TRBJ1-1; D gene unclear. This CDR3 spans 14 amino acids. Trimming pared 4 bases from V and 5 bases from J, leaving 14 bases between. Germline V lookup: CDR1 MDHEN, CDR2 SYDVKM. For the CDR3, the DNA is TGTGCCAGCAGTTCTTCCGACTATGGTACTGAAGCTTTCTTT. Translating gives CASSSSDYGTEAFF.